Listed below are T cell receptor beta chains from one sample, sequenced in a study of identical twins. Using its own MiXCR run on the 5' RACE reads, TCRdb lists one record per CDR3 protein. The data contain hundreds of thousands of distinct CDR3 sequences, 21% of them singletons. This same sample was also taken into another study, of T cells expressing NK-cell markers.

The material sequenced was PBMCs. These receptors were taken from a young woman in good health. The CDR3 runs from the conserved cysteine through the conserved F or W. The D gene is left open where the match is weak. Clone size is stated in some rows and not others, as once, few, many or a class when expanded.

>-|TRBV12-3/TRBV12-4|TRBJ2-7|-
CASSLSRSPYEQYF
TGTGCCAGCAGTTTAAGCAGGTCCCCCTACGAGCAGTACTTC
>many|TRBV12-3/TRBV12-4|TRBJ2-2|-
CASTWRYTPNTGELFF
TGTGCCAGCACCTGGCGGTACACCCCGAACACCGGGGAGCTGTTTTTT
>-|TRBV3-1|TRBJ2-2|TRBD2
CASRWTSGRNTGELFF
TGTGCCAGCAGGTGGACTAGCGGGAGGAACACCGGGGAGCTGTTTTTT
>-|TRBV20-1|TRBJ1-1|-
CSARDPGRDAAFF
TGCAGTGCTAGAGATCCCGGGCGTGATGCAGCTTTCTTT
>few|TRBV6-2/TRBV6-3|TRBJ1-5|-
CASSDINQPQHF
TGTGCCAGCAGCGACATAAATCAGCCCCAGCATTTT
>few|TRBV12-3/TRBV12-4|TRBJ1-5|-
CASSVTGGRNQPQHF
TGTGCCAGCAGTGTTACCGGGGGTCGCAATCAGCCCCAGCATTTT
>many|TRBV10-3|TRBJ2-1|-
CAIRPENGKIVEEQFF
TGTGCCATCAGGCCGGAGAACGGGAAAATCGTGGAGGAGCAGTTCTTC
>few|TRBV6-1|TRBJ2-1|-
CASRRGVGTGLYNEQFF
TGTGCCAGCAGGCGGGGGGTTGGGACAGGCTTATACAATGAGCAGTTCTTC
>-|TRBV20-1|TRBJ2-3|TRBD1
CSAWDRNTDTQYF
TGCAGTGCCTGGGACAGAAACACAGATACGCAGTATTTT
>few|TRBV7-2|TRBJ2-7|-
CASSLEDAPEQYF
TGTGCCAGCAGCTTAGAGGACGCCCCCGAGCAGTACTTC
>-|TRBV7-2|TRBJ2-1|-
CASSLWFLDEQFF
TGTGCCAGCAGCTTATGGTTTTTGGATGAGCAGTTCTTC
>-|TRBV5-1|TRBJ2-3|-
CASGPGQGHGDTQYF
TGCGCCAGCGGGCCGGGGCAGGGGCATGGAGATACGCAGTATTTT
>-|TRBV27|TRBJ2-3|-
CASSLSVGLGRDTQYF
TGTGCCAGCAGCTTATCAGTGGGCCTCGGGCGAGATACGCAGTATTTT
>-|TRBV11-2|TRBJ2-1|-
CASSLVPKDEQFF
TGTGCCAGCAGCTTAGTTCCCAAGGATGAGCAGTTCTTC
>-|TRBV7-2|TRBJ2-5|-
CASSSGSQGTQYF
TGTGCCAGCAGCTCGGGATCCCAAGGGACCCAGTACTTC
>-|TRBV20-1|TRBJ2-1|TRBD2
CSAKRGGGQVDEQFF
TGCAGTGCTAAGAGAGGCGGGGGGCAAGTAGATGAGCAGTTCTTC
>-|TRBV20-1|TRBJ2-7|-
CSATRRGAMGYEQYF
TGCAGTGCTACACGTAGGGGGGCCATGGGCTACGAGCAGTACTTC
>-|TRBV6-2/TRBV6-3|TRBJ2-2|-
CASSPGHANTGELFF
TGTGCCAGCAGCCCGGGACATGCGAACACCGGGGAGCTGTTTTTT
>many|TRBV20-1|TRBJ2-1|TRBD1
CSARDEDRGRSEQFF
TGCAGTGCTAGAGACGAGGACAGGGGGCGATCTGAGCAGTTCTTC
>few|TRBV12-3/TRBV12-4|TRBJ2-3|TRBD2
CASSSGLATQYF
TGTGCCAGCAGCTCCGGACTAGCTACGCAGTATTTT
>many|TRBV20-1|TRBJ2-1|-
CSARQDNEQFF
TGCAGTGCTAGACAGGACAATGAGCAGTTCTTC
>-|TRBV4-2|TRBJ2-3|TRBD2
CASSRGTSIDTQYF
TGTGCCAGCAGCCGAGGGACTAGCATCGATACGCAGTATTTT
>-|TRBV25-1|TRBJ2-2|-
CASSTSQQGDGELFF
TGTGCCAGCTCTACTTCACAACAGGGTGACGGGGAGCTGTTTTTT
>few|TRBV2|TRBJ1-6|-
CASSERQGDSPLHF
TGTGCCAGCAGTGAAAGGCAGGGCGATTCACCCCTCCACTTT
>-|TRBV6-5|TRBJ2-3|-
CASSYSLGGQGTQYF
TGTGCCAGCAGTTACTCGTTGGGGGGCCAAGGTACGCAGTATTTT
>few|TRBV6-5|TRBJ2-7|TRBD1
CASSYGTGRHEQYF
TGTGCCAGCAGTTACGGGACAGGTCGCCACGAGCAGTACTTC
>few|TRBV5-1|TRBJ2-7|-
CASSPGYEEQYF
TGCGCCAGCAGCCCGGGCTACGAGGAGCAGTACTTC
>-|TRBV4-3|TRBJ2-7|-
CASSQDLGTSYEQYF
TGCGCCAGCAGCCAAGACCTCGGGACTTCGTACGAGCAGTACTTC